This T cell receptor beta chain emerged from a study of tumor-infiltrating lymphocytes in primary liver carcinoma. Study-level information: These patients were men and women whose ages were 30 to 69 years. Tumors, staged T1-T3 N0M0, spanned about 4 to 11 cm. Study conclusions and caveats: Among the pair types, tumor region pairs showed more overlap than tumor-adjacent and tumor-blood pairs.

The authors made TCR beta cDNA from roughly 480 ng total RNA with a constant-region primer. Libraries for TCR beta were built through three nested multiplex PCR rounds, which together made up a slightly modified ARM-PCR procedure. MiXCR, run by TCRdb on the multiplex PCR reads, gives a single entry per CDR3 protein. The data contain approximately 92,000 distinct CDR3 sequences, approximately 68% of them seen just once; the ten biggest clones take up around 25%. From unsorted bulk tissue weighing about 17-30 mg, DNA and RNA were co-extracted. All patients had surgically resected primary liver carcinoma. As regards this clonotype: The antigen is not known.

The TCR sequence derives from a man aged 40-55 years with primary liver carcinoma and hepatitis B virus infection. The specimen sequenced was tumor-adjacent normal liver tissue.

CDR3 residues: CASKSGQGDTGELFF. In DNA, the CDR3 is TGTGCCAGCAAATCCGGACAGGGAGACACCGGGGAGCTGTTTTTT. The V gene is TRBV28, the J gene TRBJ2-2; the match to TRBD1 covers 8 bases. In germline, CDR1 is MDHEN, CDR2 SYDVKM. The CDR3 runs to 15 residues. V shed 7 bases and J 3 bases; nucleotides not matched to a gene: 7. The full variable domain, rest sourced from reference TRBV28 and TRBJ2-2, is DVKVTQSSRYLVKRTGEKVFLECVQDMDHENMFWYRQDPGLGLRLIYFSYDVKMKEKGDIPEGYSVSREKKERFSLILESASTNQTSMYLCASKSGQGDTGELFFGEGSRLTVL.